The clone carrying this T cell receptor beta chain came up a few times. Researchers amplified the TCR beta CDR3 regions from RNA transcripts. The TCR CDR3 first-round RT-PCR relied on the HTBI primer set. TCRdb fed the multiplex PCR reads into MiXCR, producing one record per CDR3 protein. The sample yields some 400,000 distinct CDR3 sequences, approximately 15% seen once. This sample is drawn from a study of T cells in Graves' hyperthyroidism and ophthalmopathy. V was shortened by 1 base and J by 5 bases, with 18 bases between the two germline ends. This CDR3 has 17 amino acids. The germline CDR1 and CDR2 sequences are MGHDK and SYGVNS.

The sequence was collected from a woman between 55 and 75 years old with Graves' hyperthyroidism. The chain couples TRBV25-1 to TRBJ2-1; D is unclear. Sequencing input: blood. The CDR3 reads CASSEFPGSAPDNEQFF. CDR3 coding DNA: TGTGCCAGCAGTGAATTCCCGGGTTCCGCCCCCGACAATGAGCAGTTCTTC.